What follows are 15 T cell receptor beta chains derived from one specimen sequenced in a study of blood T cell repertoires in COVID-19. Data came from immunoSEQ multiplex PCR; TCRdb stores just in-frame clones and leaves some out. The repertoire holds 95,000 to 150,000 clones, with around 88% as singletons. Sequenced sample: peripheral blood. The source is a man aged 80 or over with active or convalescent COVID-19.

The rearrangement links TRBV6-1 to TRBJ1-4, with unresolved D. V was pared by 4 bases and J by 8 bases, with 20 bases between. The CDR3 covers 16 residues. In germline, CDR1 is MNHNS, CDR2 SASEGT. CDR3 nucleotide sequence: TGTGCCAGCAGTGGCCTTTGGTCGGGGAAACAAGAAAAACTGTTTTTT. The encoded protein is CASSGLWSGKQEKLFF.

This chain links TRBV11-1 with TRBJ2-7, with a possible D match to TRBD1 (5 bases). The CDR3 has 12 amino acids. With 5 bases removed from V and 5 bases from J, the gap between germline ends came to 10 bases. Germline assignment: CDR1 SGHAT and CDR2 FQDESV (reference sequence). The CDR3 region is CASSPDRNEQYF. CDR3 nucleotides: TGTGCCAGCAGCCCCGACAGAAACGAGCAGTACTTC.

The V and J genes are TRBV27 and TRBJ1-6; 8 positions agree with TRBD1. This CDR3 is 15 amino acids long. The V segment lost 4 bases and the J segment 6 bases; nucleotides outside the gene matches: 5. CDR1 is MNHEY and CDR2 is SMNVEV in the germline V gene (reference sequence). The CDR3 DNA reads TGTGCCAGCAGTTCCCAGGGGGCCCGTAATTCACCCCTCCACTTT. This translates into CASSSQGARNSPLHF.

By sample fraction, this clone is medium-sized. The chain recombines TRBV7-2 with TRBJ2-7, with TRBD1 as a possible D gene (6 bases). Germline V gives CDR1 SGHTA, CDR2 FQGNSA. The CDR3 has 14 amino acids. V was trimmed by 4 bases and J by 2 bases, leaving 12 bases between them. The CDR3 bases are TGTGCCAGCAGCTGGGAAGGACAGCCCTACGAGCAGTACTTC. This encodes CASSWEGQPYEQYF.

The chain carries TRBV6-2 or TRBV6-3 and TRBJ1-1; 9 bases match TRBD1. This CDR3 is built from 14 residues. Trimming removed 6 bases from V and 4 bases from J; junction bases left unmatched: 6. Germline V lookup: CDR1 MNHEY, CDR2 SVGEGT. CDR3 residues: CASSDTDRGTEAFF. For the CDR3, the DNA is TGTGCCAGCAGCGACACGGACAGGGGCACTGAAGCTTTCTTT.

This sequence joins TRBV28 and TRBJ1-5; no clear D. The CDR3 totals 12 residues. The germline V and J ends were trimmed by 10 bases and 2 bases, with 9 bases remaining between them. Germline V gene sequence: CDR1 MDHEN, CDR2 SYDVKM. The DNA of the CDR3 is TGTGCCACCCATTTAGGCAATCAGCCCCAGCATTTT. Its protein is CATHLGNQPQHF.

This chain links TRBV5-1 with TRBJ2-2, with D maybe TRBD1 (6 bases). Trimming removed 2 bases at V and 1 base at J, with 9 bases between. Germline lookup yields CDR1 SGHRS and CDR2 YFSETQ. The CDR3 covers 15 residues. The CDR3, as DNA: TGCGCCAGCAGCTTTCAAGGGGGGAACACCGGGGAGCTGTTTTTT. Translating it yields CASSFQGGNTGELFF.

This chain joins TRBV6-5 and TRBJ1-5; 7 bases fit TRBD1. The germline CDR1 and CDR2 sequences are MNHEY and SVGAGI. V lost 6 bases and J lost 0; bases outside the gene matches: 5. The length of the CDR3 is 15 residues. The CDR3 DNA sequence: TGTGCCAGCAGGACGGGACAGTATAGCAATCAGCCCCAGCATTTT. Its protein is CASRTGQYSNQPQHF.

The chain's CDR3 is CASSSYGLNYGYTF. As DNA, the CDR3 is TGTGCCAGCAGCTCATATGGGCTTAACTATGGCTACACCTTC. The chain uses TRBV7-2 and TRBJ1-2; D is unclear. This CDR3 is built from 14 residues. V gave up 4 bases and J gave up 1 base, with 10 bases separating them. CDR1 is SGHTA, CDR2 FQGNSA, per germline.

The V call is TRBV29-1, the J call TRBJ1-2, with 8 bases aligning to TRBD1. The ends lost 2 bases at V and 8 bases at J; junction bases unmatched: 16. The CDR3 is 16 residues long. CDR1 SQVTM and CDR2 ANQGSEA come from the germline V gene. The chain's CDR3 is CSVEIPEDRAGRGYTF. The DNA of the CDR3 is TGCAGCGTTGAAATTCCGGAGGACAGGGCCGGTCGAGGCTACACCTTC.

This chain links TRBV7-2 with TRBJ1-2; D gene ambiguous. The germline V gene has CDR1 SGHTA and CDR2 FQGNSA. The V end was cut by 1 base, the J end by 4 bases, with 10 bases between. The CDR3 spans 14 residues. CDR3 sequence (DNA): TGTGCCAGCAGCTTAGGAGCAGGATCCTATGGCTACACCTTC. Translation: CASSLGAGSYGYTF.

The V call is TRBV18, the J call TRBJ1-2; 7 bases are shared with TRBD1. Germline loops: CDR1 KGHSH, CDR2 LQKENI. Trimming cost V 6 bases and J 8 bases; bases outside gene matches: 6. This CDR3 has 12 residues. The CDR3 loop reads CASSSGGRGYTF. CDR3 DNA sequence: TGTGCCAGCTCTTCAGGGGGAAGAGGCTACACCTTC.

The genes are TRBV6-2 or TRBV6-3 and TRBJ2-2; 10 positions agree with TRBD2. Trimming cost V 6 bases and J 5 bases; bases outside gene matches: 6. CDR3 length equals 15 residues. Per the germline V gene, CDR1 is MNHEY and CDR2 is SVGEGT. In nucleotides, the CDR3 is TGTGCCAGCAGCCACGGGGGACTAGCGACCGGGGAGCTGTTTTTT. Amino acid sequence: CASSHGGLATGELFF.

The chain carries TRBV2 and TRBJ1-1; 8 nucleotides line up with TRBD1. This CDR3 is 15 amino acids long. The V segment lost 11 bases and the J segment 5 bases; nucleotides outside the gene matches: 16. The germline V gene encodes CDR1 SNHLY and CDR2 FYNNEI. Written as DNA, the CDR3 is TGTGCCCAGAGGACCATGACAGGGGTTGAAACTGAAGCTTTCTTT. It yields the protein CAQRTMTGVETEAFF.

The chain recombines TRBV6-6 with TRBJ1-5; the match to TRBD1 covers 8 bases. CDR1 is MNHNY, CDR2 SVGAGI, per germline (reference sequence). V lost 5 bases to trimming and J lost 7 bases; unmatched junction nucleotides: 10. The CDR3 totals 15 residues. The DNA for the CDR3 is TGTGCCAGCAGTCCATTCGAGGACAGGGTCCAGCCCCAGCATTTT. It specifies CASSPFEDRVQPQHF.